A selection of T cell receptor beta chains follows, all from one sample in a study of control samples from healthy donors and cancer patients. Sequencing used immunoSEQ multiplex PCR; TCRdb keeps in-frame clones, though not all of them. The table includes around 50,000 clones, 90% to 95% detected once. Sequenced input: blood. The receptor set was obtained from a man aged 25 to 40 in good health. Each CDR3 is given with its conserved first and last residue. Each record gives: V gene, J gene, CDR3 protein.

TRBV7-2	TRBJ1-1	CASSLMAGTEAFF
TRBV4-3	TRBJ2-7	CASSDSYEQYF
TRBV29-1	TRBJ2-7	CSVAGASGSYEQYF
TRBV24-1	TRBJ2-5	CATSDRTGEETQYF
TRBV30	TRBJ1-5	CAWSSRRGSSNQPQHF
TRBV7-9	TRBJ1-6	CASSFSGGSPLHF
TRBV28	TRBJ1-5	CASSSGQGQDQPQHF
TRBV28	TRBJ1-4	CASSETGAARNEKLFF
TRBV5-4	TRBJ1-2	CASSPYSPYGYTF
TRBV30	TRBJ1-2	CAWSGEQGYGYTF
TRBV4-1	TRBJ2-3	CASSQVTSTDTQYF
TRBV19	TRBJ1-5	CASSPRGPRDNQPQHF
TRBV21-1	TRBJ2-1	CASSNHWTSGRYNEQFF
TRBV5-5	TRBJ1-4	CASSPGVGVGKLFF
TRBV10-3	TRBJ2-2	CAIKRLAGNTGELFF
TRBV11-2	TRBJ2-7	CASSSGNEQYF
TRBV30	TRBJ1-1	CAWSVNRVGTEAFF
TRBV12-1	TRBJ1-4	CASSFASRETLGEKLFF
TRBV4-1	TRBJ2-3	CASSQLGITDTQYF
TRBV15	TRBJ1-4	CATSRDPRMGEKLFF
TRBV6-4	TRBJ2-1	CASSRKAGGAYNEQFF
TRBV9	TRBJ2-7	CASSAGTSMLYEQYF
TRBV6-5	TRBJ1-2	CASSSRGRGYGYTF
TRBV28	TRBJ2-7	CASSLGTGLSYEQYF
TRBV25-1	TRBJ1-6	CASTPAGSHSPLHF
TRBV6-5	TRBJ1-2	CASGYGTTYGYTF
TRBV6-1	TRBJ1-2	CASSEAGGGFYGYTF
TRBV11-3	TRBJ2-1	CASSSPRDRGTSGSNEQFF
TRBV12-3/TRBV12-4	TRBJ1-6	CASSIGGSPLHF
TRBV9	TRBJ2-7	CASIGTSASYEQYF
TRBV4-1	TRBJ2-3	CASRPTYPGAPDTCTDTQYF
TRBV2	TRBJ1-2	CASSLEGGIRNYGYTF
TRBV7-9	TRBJ2-7	CASSAPGGYEQYF
TRBV9	TRBJ1-4	CASSVGAGQRSNEKLFF
TRBV27	TRBJ2-7	CASRWRGTTYEQYF
TRBV19	TRBJ2-3	CASSVGLSTDTQYF
TRBV30	TRBJ1-4	CAWSVLDNQGEKLFF
TRBV11-2	TRBJ1-1	CASSLEHVNTEAFF
TRBV6-2/TRBV6-3	TRBJ2-1	CASSYDVRGRAEDYNEQFF
TRBV9	TRBJ2-5	CASSVEPGSSGSHKETQYF
TRBV9	TRBJ1-6	CASSQRGVRNSPLHF
TRBV15	TRBJ1-4	CATSQGENEKLFF
TRBV16	TRBJ1-5	CASSQSIGTGGVGQPQHF
TRBV27	TRBJ2-1	CASSLEREGYEQFF
TRBV2	TRBJ2-7	CASSEWSELSSYEQYF
TRBV28	TRBJ1-2	CASISRETVYGYTF
TRBV6-5	TRBJ2-1	CASNPGGPYNEQFF
TRBV5-1	TRBJ2-7	CASSLTRAGRAYEQYF
TRBV4-3	TRBJ1-6	CASSQVREGNSPLHF
TRBV28	TRBJ1-3	CASSFYRARGNTIYF